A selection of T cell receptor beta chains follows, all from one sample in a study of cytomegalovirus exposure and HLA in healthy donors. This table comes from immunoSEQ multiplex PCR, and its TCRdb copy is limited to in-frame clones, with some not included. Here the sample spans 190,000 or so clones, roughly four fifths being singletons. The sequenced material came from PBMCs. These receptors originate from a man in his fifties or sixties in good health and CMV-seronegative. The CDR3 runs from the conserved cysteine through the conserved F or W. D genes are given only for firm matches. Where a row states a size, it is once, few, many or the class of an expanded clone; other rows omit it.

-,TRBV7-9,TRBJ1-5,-,CASSHDSEVQPQHF,TGTGCCAGCAGCCACGACAGCGAAGTTCAGCCCCAGCATTTT
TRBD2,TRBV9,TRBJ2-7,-,CASSVGTSGGTYEQYF,TGTGCCAGCAGCGTAGGGACTAGCGGGGGGACCTACGAGCAGTACTTC
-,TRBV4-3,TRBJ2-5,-,CASSPMGGLGAQQTQYF,TGCGCCAGCAGCCCAATGGGGGGGCTCGGCGCCCAGCAGACCCAGTACTTC
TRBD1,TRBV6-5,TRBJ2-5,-,CASSDRVIGTQYF,TGTGCCAGCAGTGACAGGGTCATCGGGACCCAGTACTTC
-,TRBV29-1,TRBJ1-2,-,CSTLRGARDGYTF,TGCAGCACCCTCCGGGGGGCTCGGGATGGCTACACCTTC
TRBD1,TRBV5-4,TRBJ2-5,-,CASSRQGEKETQYF,TGTGCCAGCAGCCGACAGGGGGAAAAAGAGACCCAGTACTTC
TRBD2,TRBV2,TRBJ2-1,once,CASSELVAGRLYNEQFF,TGTGCCAGCAGTGAACTCGTAGCGGGCAGATTATACAATGAGCAGTTCTTC
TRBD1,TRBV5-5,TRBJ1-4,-,CASSRTGWVEKLFF,TGTGCCAGCAGCCGGACAGGGTGGGTGGAAAAACTGTTTTTT
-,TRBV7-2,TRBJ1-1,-,CASNLQAMNTEAFF,TGTGCCAGCAACCTGCAGGCCATGAACACTGAAGCTTTCTTT
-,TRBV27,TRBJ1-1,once,CASNSVSGNRFF,TGTGCCAGCAATTCCGTCTCAGGGAATCGCTTCTTT
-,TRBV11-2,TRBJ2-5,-,CASSLSVGGYETQYF,TGTGCCAGCAGCTTATCGGTGGGGGGTTATGAGACCCAGTACTTC
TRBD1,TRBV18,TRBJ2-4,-,CASSPPGGALGGAQYF,TGTGCCAGCTCACCACCAGGGGGCGCGCTGGGTGGGGCTCAGTACTTC
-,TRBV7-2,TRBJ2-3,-,CASSLGLGGGATDTQYF,TGTGCCAGCAGCTTAGGACTGGGAGGGGGGGCCACAGATACGCAGTATTTT
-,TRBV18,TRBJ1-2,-,CASSPADRPGYGYTF,TGTGCCAGCTCACCGGCAGACAGACCCGGGTATGGCTACACCTTC
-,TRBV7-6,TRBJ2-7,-,CASSLSSSPHEQYF,TGTGCCAGCAGCTTGTCTAGTTCTCCCCACGAGCAGTACTTC
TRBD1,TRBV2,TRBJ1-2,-,CASTNPDRANYGYTF,TGTGCCAGCACCAACCCGGACAGGGCTAACTATGGCTACACCTTC
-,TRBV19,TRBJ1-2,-,CASSIDHGGTRPRYTF,TGTGCCAGTAGTATAGATCACGGTGGGACAAGGCCCCGCTACACCTTC
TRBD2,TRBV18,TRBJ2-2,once,CASSSLAGGPTGELFF,TGTGCCAGCTCATCTCTAGCGGGGGGACCAACCGGGGAGCTGTTTTTT
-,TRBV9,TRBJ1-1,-,CASSGPLRAEAFF,TGTGCCAGCAGCGGCCCTTTACGGGCTGAAGCTTTCTTT
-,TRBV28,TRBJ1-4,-,CASSFRGLEEKLFF,TGTGCCAGCAGCTTCCGGGGACTAGAGGAAAAACTGTTTTTT
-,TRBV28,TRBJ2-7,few,CASSLGSGSWYF,TGTGCCAGCAGTTTGGGGTCGGGGAGTTGGTACTTC
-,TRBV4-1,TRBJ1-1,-,CASSQEAGMNTEAFF,TGCGCCAGCAGCCAAGAAGCAGGAATGAACACTGAAGCTTTCTTT
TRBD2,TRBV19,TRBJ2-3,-,CASSIAGGDTQYF,TGTGCCAGTAGTATAGCGGGAGGAGATACGCAGTATTTT
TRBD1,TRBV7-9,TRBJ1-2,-,CSSSFGPRYRGSYTF,TGTTCCAGCAGCTTTGGTCCCCGGTACAGGGGCAGCTACACCTTC
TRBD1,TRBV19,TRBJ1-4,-,CASSDRVEKLFF,TGTGCCAGTAGTGACAGGGTTGAAAAACTGTTTTTT
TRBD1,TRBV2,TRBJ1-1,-,CASKKDTGGEAFF,TGTGCCAGTAAAAAGGACACAGGGGGCGAAGCTTTCTTT
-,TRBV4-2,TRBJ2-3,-,CASSSTGTQNPDTQYF,TGTGCCAGCAGCTCAACCGGGACACAGAATCCAGATACGCAGTATTTT
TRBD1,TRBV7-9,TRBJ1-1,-,CASSLGQGTAEAFF,TGTGCCAGCAGCTTGGGACAGGGGACGGCTGAAGCTTTCTTT
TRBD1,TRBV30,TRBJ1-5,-,CAWSQDRGNQPQHF,TGTGCCTGGAGTCAAGACAGGGGCAATCAGCCCCAGCATTTT
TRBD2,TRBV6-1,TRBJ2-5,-,CASSESGTTSGSLETQYF,TGTGCCAGCAGTGAATCGGGGACGACTAGCGGGAGTTTAGAGACCCAGTACTTC
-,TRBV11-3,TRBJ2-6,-,CASSLGSSGANVLTF,TGTGCCAGCAGCTTAGGTAGCTCTGGGGCCAACGTCCTGACTTTC
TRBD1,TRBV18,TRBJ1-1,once,CASSLRGDMNTEAFF,TGTGCCAGCTCGCTCAGGGGGGATATGAACACTGAAGCTTTCTTT
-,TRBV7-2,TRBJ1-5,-,CASSLSGSGNQPQHF,TGTGCCAGCAGCTTATCAGGGTCTGGCAATCAGCCCCAGCATTTT
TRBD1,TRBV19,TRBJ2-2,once,CATRWGTGYTGELFF,TGTGCCACCCGATGGGGGACAGGGTACACCGGGGAGCTGTTTTTT
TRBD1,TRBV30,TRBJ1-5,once,CAWTRDRGGNQPQHF,TGTGCCTGGACACGGGACAGGGGTGGCAATCAGCCCCAGCATTTT
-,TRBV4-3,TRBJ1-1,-,CASSQDPGGMRNTEAFF,TGCGCCAGCAGCCAAGATCCAGGAGGGATGAGGAACACTGAAGCTTTCTTT
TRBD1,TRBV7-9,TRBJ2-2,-,CASSTGATGELFF,TGTGCCAGCAGCACAGGGGCCACCGGGGAGCTGTTTTTT
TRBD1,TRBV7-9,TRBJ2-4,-,CASSPAGTGLKNIQYF,TGTGCCAGCAGCCCAGCCGGGACAGGGCTGAAAAACATTCAGTACTTC
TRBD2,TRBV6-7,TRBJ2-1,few,CAGRRGRASYNEQFF,TGTGCCGGACGTCGCGGGAGGGCCTCCTACAATGAGCAGTTCTTC
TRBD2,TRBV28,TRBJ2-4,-,CASNSPGLAGPGGIQYF,TGTGCCAGCAACTCACCCGGACTAGCGGGACCCGGGGGCATTCAGTACTTC
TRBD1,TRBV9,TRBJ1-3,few,CASRTGFGNTIYF,TGTGCCAGCAGGACAGGGTTTGGAAACACCATATATTTT
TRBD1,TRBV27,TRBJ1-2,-,CASRGTGRNYYGYTF,TGTGCCAGCAGGGGGACAGGCCGGAATTACTATGGCTACACCTTC
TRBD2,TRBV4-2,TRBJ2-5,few,CASSVSLAGPQETQYF,TGTGCCAGCAGCGTGTCCCTAGCGGGGCCCCAAGAGACCCAGTACTTC
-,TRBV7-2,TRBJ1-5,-,CASSLMLGDNQPQHF,TGTGCCAGCAGTTTAATGTTGGGAGACAATCAGCCCCAGCATTTT
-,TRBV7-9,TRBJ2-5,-,CSSSTSEGETQYF,TGTTCCAGCAGCACCAGCGAGGGAGAGACCCAGTACTTC
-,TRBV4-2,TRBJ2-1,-,CASSQASGNEQFF,TGTGCCAGCAGCCAAGCGAGCGGGAATGAGCAGTTCTTC
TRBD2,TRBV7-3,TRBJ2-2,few,CASSLWGLAGAPSNTGELFF,TGTGCCAGCAGCTTATGGGGACTAGCGGGGGCCCCATCGAACACCGGGGAGCTGTTTTTT
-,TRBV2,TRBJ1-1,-,CATTREVSTEAFF,TGTGCCACCACTAGAGAGGTCAGCACTGAAGCTTTCTTT
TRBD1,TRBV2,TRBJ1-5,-,CASSGQGLGAQHF,TGTGCCAGCAGTGGACAGGGCCTTGGGGCCCAGCATTTT
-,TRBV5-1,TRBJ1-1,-,CASTIGRNTEAFF,TGCGCCAGCACGATAGGGAGGAACACTGAAGCTTTCTTT
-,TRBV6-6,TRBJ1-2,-,CASSYKQGTYGYTF,TGTGCCAGCAGTTATAAGCAGGGTACCTATGGCTACACCTTC
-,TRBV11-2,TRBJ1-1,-,CASSLESREAFF,TGTGCCAGCAGCTTAGAGAGCAGGGAAGCTTTCTTT
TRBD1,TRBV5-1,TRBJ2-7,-,CASSRGQNGEQYF,TGCGCCAGCAGCCGGGGACAGAATGGCGAGCAGTACTTC